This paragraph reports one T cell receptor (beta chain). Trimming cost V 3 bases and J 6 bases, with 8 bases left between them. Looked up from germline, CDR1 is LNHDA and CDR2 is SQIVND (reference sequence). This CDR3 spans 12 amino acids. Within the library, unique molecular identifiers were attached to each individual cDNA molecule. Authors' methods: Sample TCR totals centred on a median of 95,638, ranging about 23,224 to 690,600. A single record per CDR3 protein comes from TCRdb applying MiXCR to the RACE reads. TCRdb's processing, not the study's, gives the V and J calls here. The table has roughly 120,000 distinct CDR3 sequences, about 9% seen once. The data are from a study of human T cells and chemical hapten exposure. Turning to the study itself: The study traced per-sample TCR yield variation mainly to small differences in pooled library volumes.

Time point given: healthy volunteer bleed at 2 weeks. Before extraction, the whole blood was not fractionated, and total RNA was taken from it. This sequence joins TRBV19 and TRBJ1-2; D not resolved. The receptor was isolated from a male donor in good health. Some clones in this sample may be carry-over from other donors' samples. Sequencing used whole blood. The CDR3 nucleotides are TGTGCCAGTAGTATCGGGGTTGATGGCTACACCTTC. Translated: CASSIGVDGYTF.